This TCR beta chain was retrieved from a study of human thymus T cells. Each of the donors was a healthy Finnish infant who was undergoing open corrective cardiac surgery for congenital heart defects. During surgery, about 0.5-1 mL peripheral blood was drawn from four of eight donors. No fixed cell number was used; all available blood leukocytes supplied DNA. The V and J ends lost 6 bases and 8 bases respectively, with 8 bases between them. The CDR3 loop spans 10 amino acids. Germline V lookup: CDR1 MNHNS, CDR2 SASEGT. Study-wide results and caveats: The authors found apparently biased V and J gene usage in thymic and blood repertoires.

The protocol was immunoSEQ multiplex PCR, while the TCRdb copy is restricted to in-frame clones and leaves out a portion. The data contain approximately 46,000 clones, 95% of them seen just once; the ten biggest clones take up under 0.2%. As regards this clone: Its target is unknown.

The rearrangement uses TRBV6-1 and TRBJ2-7; maybe TRBD1 (5 bases). Sequencing used blood. This receptor was taken from a girl younger than two with a congenital heart defect but otherwise immunologically healthy. The CDR3 sequence is CASSQGQQYF. The CDR3 nucleotides read TGTGCCAGCAGCCAGGGTCAGCAGTACTTC.